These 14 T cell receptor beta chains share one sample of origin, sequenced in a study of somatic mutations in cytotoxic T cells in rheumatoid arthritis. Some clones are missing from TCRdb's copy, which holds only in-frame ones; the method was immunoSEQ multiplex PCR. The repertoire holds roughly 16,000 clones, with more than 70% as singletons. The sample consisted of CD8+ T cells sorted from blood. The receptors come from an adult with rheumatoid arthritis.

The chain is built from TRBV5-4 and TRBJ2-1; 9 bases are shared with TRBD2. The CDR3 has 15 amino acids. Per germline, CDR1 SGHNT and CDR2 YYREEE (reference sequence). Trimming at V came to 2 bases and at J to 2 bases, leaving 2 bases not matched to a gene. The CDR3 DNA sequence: TGTGCCAGCAGCTTCGTAGCGGGGGCCTACAATGAGCAGTTCTTC. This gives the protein CASSFVAGAYNEQFF.

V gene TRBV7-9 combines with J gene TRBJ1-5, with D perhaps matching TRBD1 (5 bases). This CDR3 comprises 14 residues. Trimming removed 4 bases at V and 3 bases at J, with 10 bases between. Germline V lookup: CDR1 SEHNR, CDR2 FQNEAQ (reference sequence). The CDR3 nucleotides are TGTGCCAGCAGCTCCTGGGGGGACAATCAGCCCCAGCATTTT. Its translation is CASSSWGDNQPQHF.

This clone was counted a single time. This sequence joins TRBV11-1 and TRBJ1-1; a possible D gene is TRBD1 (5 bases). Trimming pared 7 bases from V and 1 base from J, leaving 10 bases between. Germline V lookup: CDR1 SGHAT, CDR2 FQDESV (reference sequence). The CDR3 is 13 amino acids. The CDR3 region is CASKGRRNTEAFF. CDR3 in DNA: TGTGCCAGCAAGGGACGCCGGAACACTGAAGCTTTCTTT.

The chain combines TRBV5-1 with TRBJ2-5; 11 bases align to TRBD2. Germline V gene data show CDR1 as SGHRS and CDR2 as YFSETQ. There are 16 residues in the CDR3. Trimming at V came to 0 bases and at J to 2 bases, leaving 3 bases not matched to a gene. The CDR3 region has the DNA TGCGCCAGCAGCTTGGGACTAGCGGGGATTCAAGAGACCCAGTACTTC. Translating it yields CASSLGLAGIQETQYF. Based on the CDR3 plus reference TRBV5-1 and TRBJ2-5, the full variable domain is KAGVTQTPRYLIKTRGQQVTLSCSPISGHRSVSWYQQTPGQGLQFLFEYFSETQRNKGNFPGRFSGRQFSNSRSEMNVSTLELGDSALYLCASSLGLAGIQETQYFGPGTRLLVL.

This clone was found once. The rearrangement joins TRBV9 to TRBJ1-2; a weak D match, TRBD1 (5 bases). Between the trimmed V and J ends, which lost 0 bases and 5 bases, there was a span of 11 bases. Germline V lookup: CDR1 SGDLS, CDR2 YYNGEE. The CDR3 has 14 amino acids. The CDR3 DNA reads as TGTGCCAGCAGCGTAGTGGAGGGGAGATATGGCTACACCTTC. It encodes CASSVVEGRYGYTF.

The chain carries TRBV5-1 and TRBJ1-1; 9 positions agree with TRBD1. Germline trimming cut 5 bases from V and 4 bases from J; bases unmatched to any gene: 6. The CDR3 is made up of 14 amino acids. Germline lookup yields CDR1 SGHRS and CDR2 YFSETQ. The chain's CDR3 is CASRSGTGTTEAFF. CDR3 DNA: TGCGCCAGCAGATCCGGGACAGGGACCACTGAAGCTTTCTTT.

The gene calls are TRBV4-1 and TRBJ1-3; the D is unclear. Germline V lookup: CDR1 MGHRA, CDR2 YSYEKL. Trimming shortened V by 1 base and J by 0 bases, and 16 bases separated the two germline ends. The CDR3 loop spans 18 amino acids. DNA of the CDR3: TGCGCCAGCAGCCAAGGGCAGGTTCAATCTCTCTCTGGAAACACCATATATTTT. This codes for CASSQGQVQSLSGNTIYF.

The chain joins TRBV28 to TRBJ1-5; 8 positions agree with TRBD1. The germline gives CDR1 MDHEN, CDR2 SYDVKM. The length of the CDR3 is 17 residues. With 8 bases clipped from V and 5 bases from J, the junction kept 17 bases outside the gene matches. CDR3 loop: CASGTPGRQGTDQPQHF. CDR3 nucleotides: TGTGCCAGCGGCACCCCCGGTAGACAGGGGACCGATCAGCCCCAGCATTTT.

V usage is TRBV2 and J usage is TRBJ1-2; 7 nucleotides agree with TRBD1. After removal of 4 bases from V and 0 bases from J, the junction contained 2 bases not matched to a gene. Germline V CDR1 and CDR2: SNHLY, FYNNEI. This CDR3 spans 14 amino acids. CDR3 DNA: TGTGCCAGCAGTGGACAGGGAGCTAACTATGGCTACACCTTC. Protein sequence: CASSGQGANYGYTF.

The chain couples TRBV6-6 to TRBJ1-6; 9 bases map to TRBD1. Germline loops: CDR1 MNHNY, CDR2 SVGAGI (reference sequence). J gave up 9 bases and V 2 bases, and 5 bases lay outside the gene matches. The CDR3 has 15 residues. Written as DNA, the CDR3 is TGTGCCAGCAGTTACGTCCGGACAGGGGTTTCACCCCTCCACTTT. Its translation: CASSYVRTGVSPLHF.

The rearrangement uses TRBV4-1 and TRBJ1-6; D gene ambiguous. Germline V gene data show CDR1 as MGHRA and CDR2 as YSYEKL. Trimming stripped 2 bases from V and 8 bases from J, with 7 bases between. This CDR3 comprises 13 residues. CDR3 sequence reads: CASSQFLDSPLHF. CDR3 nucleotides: TGCGCCAGCAGCCAATTTTTAGATTCACCCCTCCACTTT.

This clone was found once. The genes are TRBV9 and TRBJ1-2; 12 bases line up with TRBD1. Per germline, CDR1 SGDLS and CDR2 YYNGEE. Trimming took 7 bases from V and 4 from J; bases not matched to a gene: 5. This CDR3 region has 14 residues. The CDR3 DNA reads TGTGCCAGCGGGGGACAGGGGGCGGTCTATGGCTACACCTTC. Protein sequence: CASGGQGAVYGYTF.

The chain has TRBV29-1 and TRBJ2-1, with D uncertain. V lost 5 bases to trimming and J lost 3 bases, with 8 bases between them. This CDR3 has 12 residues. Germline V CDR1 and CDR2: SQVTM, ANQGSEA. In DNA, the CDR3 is TGCAGCGTTTTGGGCATCTACAATGAGCAGTTCTTC. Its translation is CSVLGIYNEQFF.

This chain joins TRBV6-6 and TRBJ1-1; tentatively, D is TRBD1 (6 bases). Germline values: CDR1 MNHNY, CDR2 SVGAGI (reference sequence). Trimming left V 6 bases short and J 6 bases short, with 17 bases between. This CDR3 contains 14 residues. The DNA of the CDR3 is TGTGCCAGCAGCCCCTCTCCCGGGGGGCCTGAAGCTTTCTTT. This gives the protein CASSPSPGGPEAFF.